The rows below give T cell receptor beta chains drawn from one sample of a study of STAT5B mutations in CD4+ large granular lymphocyte leukemia. Sequenced by immunoSEQ multiplex PCR; TCRdb stores in-frame clones only, minus some. The sample has approximately 32,000 clones, 70% to 90% seen once. The sample was CD4+ T cells from blood buffy coats. The receptors stem from a human donor in good health. CDR3s include the opening cysteine and the closing phenylalanine or tryptophan. The order of the fields is D gene, J gene, V gene, clone size, CDR3 protein, CDR3 DNA. D genes are given only for firm matches. Size is omitted from some rows. Given values are once, few, many or a class for expanded clones.

TRBD2 TRBJ2-3 TRBV6-6 - CASSYQWRGGADTQYF TGTGCCAGCAGTTATCAATGGCGGGGGGGTGCCGATACGCAGTATTTT
- TRBJ2-1 TRBV10-1 - CASSDPVSGGTYNEQFF TGCGCCAGCAGTGATCCTGTGAGTGGCGGGACTTACAATGAGCAGTTCTTC
- TRBJ2-7 TRBV27 few CASRGGSYEQYF TGTGCCAGCAGGGGGGGCTCCTACGAGCAGTACTTC
TRBD1 TRBJ2-7 TRBV5-5 - CASSLLDRVYEQYF TGTGCCAGCAGCCTGCTGGACAGGGTATACGAGCAGTACTTC
- TRBJ1-2 TRBV6-5 - CASSYSSTEGIGYTF TGTGCCAGCAGTTACTCCTCCACAGAAGGGATTGGCTACACCTTC
TRBD1 TRBJ2-5 TRBV2 - CASSRGQGAEEQYF TGTGCCAGCTCTCGGGGGCAGGGGGCAGAGGAGCAGTACTTC
TRBD1 TRBJ1-4 TRBV19 - CASSTRQGREKLFF TGTGCCAGTAGTACACGACAGGGCCGGGAAAAACTGTTTTTT
- TRBJ1-5 TRBV2 few CASSGRGIQPQHF TGTGCCAGCAGTGGGCGGGGTATTCAGCCCCAGCATTTT
TRBD1 TRBJ1-1 TRBV5-1 - CASSSGQGRTEAFF TGCGCCAGCAGCTCCGGACAGGGTCGCACTGAAGCTTTCTTT
- TRBJ1-5 TRBV29-1 - CSVARRYSNQPQHF TGCAGCGTTGCCCGGCGTTATAGCAATCAGCCCCAGCATTTT
TRBD1 TRBJ1-2 TRBV18 - CASSPLEGTGKYGYTF TGTGCCAGCTCACCCCTCGAGGGGACAGGGAAATATGGCTACACCTTC
- TRBJ1-1 TRBV30 - CAWSAGAGRSSFF TGTGCCTGGAGTGCCGGGGCCGGCCGATCGTCTTTCTTT
- TRBJ1-2 TRBV6-5 - CASSYSRLANGYTF TGTGCCAGCAGTTACTCACGGCTCGCAAATGGCTACACCTTC
- TRBJ1-1 TRBV7-3 - CASSTSGQPWEAFF TGTGCCAGCAGCACCTCGGGGCAGCCCTGGGAAGCTTTCTTT
- TRBJ2-1 TRBV4-3 - CASSQDGNGQFF TGCGCCAGCAGCCAAGATGGGAACGGGCAGTTCTTC
- TRBJ2-7 TRBV2 few CASSESSASKSVEQYF TGTGCCAGCAGTGAATCGTCAGCCAGTAAATCGGTCGAGCAGTACTTC